This T cell receptor beta chain was obtained from a study of T cell repertoires in cytomegalovirus infection. About the study: As its CMV epitopes, the study selected recently identified HLA-C-restricted and well-studied HLA-B-restricted targets. Matching HLA type and CMV infection were both indicated by public TCR beta signatures.

CDR3 length equals 15 residues. Germline loops: CDR1 SGHTA, CDR2 FQGTGA. The V segment lost 5 bases and the J segment 5 bases; nucleotides outside the gene matches: 7. From the reads, TCRdb called clonotypes with MiXCR, one entry per CDR3 protein. The table records hundreds of thousands of distinct CDR3 sequences, 32% of them present only once. Comments on this clonotype: Antigen unknown.

Specimen: cultured CD8+ T cells from PBMCs, collected from culture after CMV antigen stimulation. The J gene is TRBJ2-3, the V gene TRBV7-3; 10 bases agree with TRBD2. The sequence was obtained from a human donor in good health (CMV status not recorded). Some clones in this sample may be carry-over from other donors' samples. CDR3 loop: CASSMSGGAGDTQYF. Here the CDR3 DNA reads TGTGCCAGCAGCATGAGCGGGGGGGCAGGAGATACGCAGTATTTT.